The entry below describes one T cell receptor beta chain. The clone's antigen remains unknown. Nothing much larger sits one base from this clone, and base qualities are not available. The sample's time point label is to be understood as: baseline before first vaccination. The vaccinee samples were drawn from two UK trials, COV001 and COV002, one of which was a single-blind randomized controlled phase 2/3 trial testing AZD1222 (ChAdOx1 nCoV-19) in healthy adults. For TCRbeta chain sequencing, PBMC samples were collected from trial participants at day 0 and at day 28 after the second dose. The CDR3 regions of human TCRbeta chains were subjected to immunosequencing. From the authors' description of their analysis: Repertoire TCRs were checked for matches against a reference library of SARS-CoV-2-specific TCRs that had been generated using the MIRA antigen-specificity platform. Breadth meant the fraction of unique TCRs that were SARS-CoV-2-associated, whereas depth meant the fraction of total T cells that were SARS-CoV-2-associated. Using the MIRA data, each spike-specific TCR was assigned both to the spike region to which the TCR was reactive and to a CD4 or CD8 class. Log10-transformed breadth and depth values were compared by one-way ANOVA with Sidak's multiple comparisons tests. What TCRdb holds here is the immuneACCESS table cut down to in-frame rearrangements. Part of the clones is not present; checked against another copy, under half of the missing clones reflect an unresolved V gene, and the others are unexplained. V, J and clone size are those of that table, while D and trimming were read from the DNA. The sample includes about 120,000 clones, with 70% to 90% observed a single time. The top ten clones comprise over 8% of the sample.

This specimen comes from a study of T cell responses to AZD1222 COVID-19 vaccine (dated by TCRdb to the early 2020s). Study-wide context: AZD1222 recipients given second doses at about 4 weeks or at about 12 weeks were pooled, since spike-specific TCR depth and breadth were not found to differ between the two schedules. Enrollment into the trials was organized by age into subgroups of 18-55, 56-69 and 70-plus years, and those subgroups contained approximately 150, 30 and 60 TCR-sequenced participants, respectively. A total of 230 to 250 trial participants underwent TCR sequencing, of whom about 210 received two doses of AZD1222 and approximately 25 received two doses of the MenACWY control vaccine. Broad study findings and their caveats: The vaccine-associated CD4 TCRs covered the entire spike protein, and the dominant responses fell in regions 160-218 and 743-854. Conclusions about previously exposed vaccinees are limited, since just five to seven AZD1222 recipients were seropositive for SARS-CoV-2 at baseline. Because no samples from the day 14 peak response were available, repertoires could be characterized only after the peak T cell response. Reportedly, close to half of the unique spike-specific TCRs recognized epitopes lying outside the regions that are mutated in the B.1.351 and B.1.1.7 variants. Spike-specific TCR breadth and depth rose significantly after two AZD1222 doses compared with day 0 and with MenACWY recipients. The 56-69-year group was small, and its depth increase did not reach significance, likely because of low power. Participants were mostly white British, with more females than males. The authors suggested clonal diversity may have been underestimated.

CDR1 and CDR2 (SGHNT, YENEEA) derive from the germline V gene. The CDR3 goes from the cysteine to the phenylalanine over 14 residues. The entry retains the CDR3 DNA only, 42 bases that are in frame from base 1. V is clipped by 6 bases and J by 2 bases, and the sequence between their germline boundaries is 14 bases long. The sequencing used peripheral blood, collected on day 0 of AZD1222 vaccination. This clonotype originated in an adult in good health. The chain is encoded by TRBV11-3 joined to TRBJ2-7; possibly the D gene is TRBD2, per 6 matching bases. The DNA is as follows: TGTGCCAGCAGTCCTCAGGGAGGAGCCTACGAGCAGTACTTC. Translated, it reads CASSPQGGAYEQYF.